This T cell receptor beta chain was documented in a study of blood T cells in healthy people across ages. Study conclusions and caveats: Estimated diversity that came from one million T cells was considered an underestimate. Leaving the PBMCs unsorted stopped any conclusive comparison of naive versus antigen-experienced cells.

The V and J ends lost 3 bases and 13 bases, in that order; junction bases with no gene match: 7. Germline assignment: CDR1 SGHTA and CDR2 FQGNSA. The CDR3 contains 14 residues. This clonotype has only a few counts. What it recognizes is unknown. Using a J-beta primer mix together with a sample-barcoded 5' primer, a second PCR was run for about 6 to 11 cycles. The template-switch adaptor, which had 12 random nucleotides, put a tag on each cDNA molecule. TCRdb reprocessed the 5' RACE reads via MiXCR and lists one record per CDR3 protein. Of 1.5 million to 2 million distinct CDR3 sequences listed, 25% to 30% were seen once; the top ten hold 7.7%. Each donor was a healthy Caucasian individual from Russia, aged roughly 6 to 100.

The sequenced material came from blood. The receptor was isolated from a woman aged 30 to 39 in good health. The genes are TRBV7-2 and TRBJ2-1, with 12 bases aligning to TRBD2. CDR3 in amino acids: CASSFALAGGGQFF. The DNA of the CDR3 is TGTGCCAGCAGCTTCGCGCTAGCGGGAGGGGGTCAGTTCTTC.